These 32 T cell receptor beta chains came from one sample sequenced in a study of control samples from healthy donors and cancer patients (dated by TCRdb to between 2020 and 2021). Preparation of the library involved the immunoSEQ multiplex PCR assay. The immuneACCESS repertoire file appears here via TCRdb, limited to in-frame rearrangements. These files lack a portion of the clones; in checked studies, under half of the deficit traces to unresolved V genes, and the cause of the others is not known. Present in this sample are about 97,000 clones, about 89% of which were seen just once. Jointly, the top ten make up about 7.8% of the sample. Sample: blood. These TCRs come from a man aged 25 to 45 in good health.

The chain carries TRBV6-4 and TRBJ2-2; D is unresolved. From germline, CDR1 is MRHNA and CDR2 SNTAGT. Deletions cut 1 base from V and 0 bases from J, with 3 bases between. This CDR3 comprises 14 residues. CDR3 residues: CASSDLANTGELFF. CDR3 nucleotide sequence: TGTGCCAGCAGTGACTTAGCGAACACCGGGGAGCTGTTTTTT.

J is TRBJ1-2 and V is TRBV13; weak D call: TRBD1 (5 bases). Germline assignment: CDR1 PRHDT and CDR2 FYEKMQ (reference sequence). V lost 5 bases and J 6 bases, leaving 13 bases between the germline ends. This CDR3 region has 13 residues. The CDR3 loop reads CASSPSGADGYTF. The CDR3, as DNA: TGTGCCAGCAGCCCCAGCGGGGCAGATGGCTACACCTTC.

The V call is TRBV6-5, the J call TRBJ2-1; tentatively, D is TRBD1 (6 bases). The length of the CDR3 is 15 residues. V was clipped by 7 bases and J by 10 bases, with 23 bases between them. CDR1 and CDR2 from the germline V gene are MNHEY and SVGAGI. DNA of the CDR3: TGTGCCAGCACTACACAGGGTGTGGGACAACGAGAGCAGTTCTTC. Encoded protein: CASTTQGVGQREQFF.

The chain couples TRBV3-1 (or the pseudogene TRBV3-2) to TRBJ1-2; 8 nucleotides match TRBD1. This CDR3 contains 14 residues. Germline lookup yields CDR1 LGHDT and CDR2 YNNKEL (reference sequence). The trim removed 3 bases at V and 8 bases at J, leaving 8 bases unmatched. CDR3 sequence (DNA): TGTGCCAGCAGCCAGGGTCTCGGACAGGGCGGCTACACCTTC. Amino acids: CASSQGLGQGGYTF.

The genes are TRBV15 and TRBJ1-6; the match to TRBD1 covers 8 bases. The CDR3 sequence is 15 residues long. J lost 2 bases, V lost 5 bases, and 2 bases had no gene match. The germline V gene has CDR1 LNHNV and CDR2 YYDKDF (reference sequence). The CDR3 sequence: CATSADRAYNSPLHF. The CDR3 DNA follows: TGTGCCACCAGCGCGGACAGGGCCTATAATTCACCCCTCCACTTT.

The V call is TRBV6-5, the J call TRBJ2-7; the D is unclear. Per the germline V gene, CDR1 is MNHEY and CDR2 is SVGAGI. The CDR3 length is 13 residues. Trimming took 6 bases from V and 3 from J, leaving 12 bases between them. The CDR3 loop reads CASSSLSNYEQYF. Written as DNA, the CDR3 is TGTGCCAGCAGCAGTCTTTCGAACTACGAGCAGTACTTC.

This clone was found a few times. As DNA, the CDR3 is TGTGCTAGTGGTTTGGGCGGTGGCAGTGACCAAGAGACCCAGTACTTC. Encoded protein: CASGLGGGSDQETQYF. J is TRBJ2-5 and V is TRBV12-5; D is uncertain. The CDR3 loop spans 16 amino acids. The germline gives CDR1 LGHNT, CDR2 FRNRAP. The V and J ends lost 1 base and 0 bases respectively, with 12 bases between them.

The V and J genes are TRBV30 and TRBJ1-2; D not resolved. Per the germline V gene, CDR1 is GTSNPN and CDR2 is SVGIG (reference sequence). CDR3 length: 13 residues. Trimming pared 4 bases from V and 4 bases from J, leaving 13 bases between. In DNA form, the CDR3 reads TGTGCCTGGATGGAAGGGCGATTCTATGGCTACACCTTC. Translating gives CAWMEGRFYGYTF.

The chain joins TRBV5-6 to TRBJ1-2; perhaps TRBD1 as D (6 bases). The CDR3 is made up of 13 amino acids. Per germline, CDR1 SGHDT and CDR2 YYEEEE. The V and J ends lost 4 bases and 6 bases respectively, with 13 bases between them. CDR3 residues: CASSVDRRHGYTF. Here the CDR3 DNA reads TGTGCCAGCAGCGTAGACAGGCGCCATGGCTACACCTTC.

The rearrangement joins TRBV7-6 to TRBJ1-3; D is ambiguous. This CDR3 spans 19 amino acids. The germline V gene encodes CDR1 SGHVS and CDR2 FNYEAQ. Deletions cut 2 bases from V and 2 bases from J, with 22 bases between. The CDR3 region is CASSLKRSNELITGNTIYF. The CDR3 region has the DNA TGTGCCAGCAGCTTAAAACGGAGTAACGAGCTTATAACTGGAAACACCATATATTTT.

This clone was counted between two and nine times. The chain links TRBV30 to TRBJ2-2, with 8 bases that match TRBD2. The germline V gene encodes CDR1 GTSNPN and CDR2 SVGIG (reference sequence). The CDR3 has 15 residues. Trimming cost V 0 bases and J 7 bases; bases outside gene matches: 7. The CDR3 DNA is TGTGCCTGGAGTGTACTAGGTAGCGGGAACGGGGAGCTGTTTTTT. Its protein is CAWSVLGSGNGELFF.

This chain joins TRBV27 and TRBJ2-4; D is possibly TRBD1 (6 bases). Trimming shortened V by 3 bases and J by 0 bases, and 9 bases separated the two germline ends. The CDR3 has 15 amino acids. Germline V gene data show CDR1 as MNHEY and CDR2 as SMNVEV (reference sequence). The CDR3 is CASSFIGGAKNIQYF. The CDR3 DNA reads as TGTGCCAGCAGTTTCATAGGGGGAGCCAAAAACATTCAGTACTTC.

V is TRBV18 and J is TRBJ1-1; 7 bases match TRBD1. With V trimmed by 2 bases and J by 4 bases, 7 bases remained unmatched. Germline V gene sequence: CDR1 KGHSH, CDR2 LQKENI. This CDR3 is built from 15 residues. The CDR3 reads CASSPTGASGTEAFF. In DNA, the CDR3 is TGTGCCAGCTCACCAACAGGGGCCTCGGGCACTGAAGCTTTCTTT.

In regard to this clone: Other DNA sequences in this sample translate to the same CDR3. The rearrangement uses TRBV4-1 and TRBJ2-5; 9 bases match TRBD2. Looked up from germline, CDR1 is MGHRA and CDR2 is YSYEKL. This CDR3 region has 16 residues. The V segment lost 1 base and the J segment 4 bases; nucleotides outside the gene matches: 7. The DNA of the CDR3 is TGCGCCAGCAGCCAAGGCCAAGCGGGGGGAGGAGAGACCCAGTACTTC. Residues: CASSQGQAGGGETQYF.

The chain links TRBV4-3 to TRBJ2-3, with 8 bases aligning to TRBD1. J gave up 5 bases and V 0 bases, and 7 bases lay outside the gene matches. The CDR3 has 16 amino acids. Germline-derived CDR1 and CDR2 are LGHNA and YSLEER. The CDR3 nucleotides read TGCGCCAGCAGCCAAGAGTCTCCAGGGGGCAGAGATACGCAGTATTTT. This sequence encodes CASSQESPGGRDTQYF.

This clone was counted once. CDR3 DNA: TGTGCCAGCAGCTTGGGATCCACAGGGGACGGCTACACCTTC. Encoded protein: CASSLGSTGDGYTF. The rearrangement links TRBV5-5 to TRBJ1-2; 7 bases fit TRBD1. Germline V gene lookup returns CDR1 SGHKS and CDR2 YYEKEE (reference sequence). This CDR3 spans 14 amino acids. The V segment lost 0 bases and the J segment 8 bases; nucleotides outside the gene matches: 7.

The chain combines TRBV6-6 with TRBJ1-5; D possibly corresponds to TRBD1 (6 bases). Germline V gives CDR1 MNHNY, CDR2 SVGAGI (reference sequence). The CDR3 sequence is 14 residues long. Between the trimmed V and J ends, which lost 4 bases and 2 bases, there was a span of 9 bases. The CDR3 loop is CASSSRQGNQPQHF. The DNA of the CDR3 is TGTGCCAGCAGTTCCAGACAGGGCAATCAGCCCCAGCATTTT.

The CDR3 loop is CASSLGGTGAETQYF. The CDR3 DNA follows: TGTGCCAGCAGCTTAGGTGGGACAGGGGCAGAGACCCAGTACTTC. This sequence joins TRBV7-2 and TRBJ2-5; 10 bases are shared with TRBD1. Trimming at V came to 1 base and at J to 4 bases, leaving 3 bases not matched to a gene. This CDR3 comprises 15 residues. The germline gives CDR1 SGHTA, CDR2 FQGNSA.

This clone was seen a few times. V usage is TRBV6-2 or TRBV6-3 and J usage is TRBJ1-1; D unclear. V lost 6 bases and J lost 3, with 11 bases in between. CDR1 MNHEY and CDR2 SVGEGT come from the germline V gene. This CDR3 has 13 residues. The CDR3 loop is CASSRSKDTEAFF. CDR3 nucleotide sequence: TGTGCCAGCAGCAGATCAAAGGACACTGAAGCTTTCTTT.

V usage is TRBV6-4 and J usage is TRBJ2-2, with 13 bases fitting TRBD2. This CDR3 is 15 amino acids long. The germline CDR1 and CDR2 sequences are MRHNA and SNTAGT. The V and J ends lost 4 bases and 4 bases, in that order; junction bases with no gene match: 0. The CDR3: CASSGTSGSTGELFF. CDR3 DNA sequence: TGTGCCAGCAGTGGGACTAGCGGGAGCACCGGGGAGCTGTTTTTT.

The V gene is TRBV3-1 (or the pseudogene TRBV3-2), the J gene TRBJ2-1; the D gene is possibly TRBD2 (5 bases). Trimming shortened V by 6 bases and J by 3 bases, and 15 bases separated the two germline ends. CDR3 length: 15 amino acids. From germline, CDR1 is LGHDT and CDR2 YNNKEL (reference sequence). For the CDR3, the DNA is TGTGCCAGCAGTACTCCGGGCCGGGACTACAATGAGCAGTTCTTC. It codes for CASSTPGRDYNEQFF.

The chain joins TRBV30 to TRBJ1-3; D is undetermined. CDR3 length: 13 residues. V dropped 5 bases and J dropped 3 bases, with 11 bases sitting between them. CDR1 GTSNPN and CDR2 SVGIG come from the germline V gene (reference sequence). The CDR3 sequence: CAWRQTRGNTIYF. The CDR3 DNA reads as TGTGCCTGGCGGCAAACCCGTGGAAACACCATATATTTT.

This chain uses TRBV5-4 with TRBJ2-3; 9 bases align to TRBD2. The CDR3 extends over 15 amino acids. The trim removed 0 bases at V and 4 bases at J, leaving 3 bases unmatched. Germline CDR1 and CDR2: SGHNT and YYREEE (reference sequence). The CDR3 reads CASSLGSGGADTQYF. In nucleotides, the CDR3 is TGTGCCAGCAGCTTGGGTAGCGGGGGTGCAGATACGCAGTATTTT.

The rearrangement joins TRBV7-9 to TRBJ2-7; perhaps TRBD1 as D (5 bases). CDR1 and CDR2 (germline): SEHNR, FQNEAQ (reference sequence). Trimming stripped 5 bases from V and 4 bases from J, with 21 bases between. The CDR3 loop spans 16 amino acids. CDR3 in amino acids: CASSGARTSVAYEQYF. The CDR3 nucleotides read TGTGCCAGCAGCGGGGCAAGGACATCGGTCGCTTACGAGCAGTACTTC.

The rearrangement joins TRBV5-1 to TRBJ1-1, with D unclear. Germline lookup yields CDR1 SGHRS and CDR2 YFSETQ. This CDR3 is 14 amino acids long. Trimming shortened V by 5 bases and J by 4 bases, and 15 bases separated the two germline ends. CDR3 region: CASRGIQMGTEAFF. The CDR3 bases are TGCGCCAGCAGGGGCATTCAAATGGGCACTGAAGCTTTCTTT.

This sequence joins TRBV6-1 and TRBJ1-1, with D possibly matching TRBD1 (5 bases). CDR1 is MNHNS and CDR2 is SASEGT in the germline V gene. V was cut by 2 bases and J by 0 bases, with 16 bases left in between. The CDR3 length is 17 residues. CDR3 amino acids: CASSEIGTAPLNTEAFF. CDR3 coding DNA: TGTGCCAGCAGTGAAATTGGGACTGCCCCCTTGAACACTGAAGCTTTCTTT.

The V gene is TRBV19, the J gene TRBJ2-7; D might be TRBD1 or TRBD2, each matching 5 bases. With 5 bases removed from V and 1 base from J, the gap between germline ends came to 15 bases. The CDR3 consists of 15 residues. Germline loops: CDR1 LNHDA, CDR2 SQIVND (reference sequence). CDR3 nucleotides: TGTGCCAGTAGTCATAACCGGGACGGATCCTACGAGCAGTACTTC. It is translated as CASSHNRDGSYEQYF.

The J gene is TRBJ1-1, the V gene TRBV30; D ambiguous. There are 11 residues in the CDR3. Germline CDR1 reads GTSNPN; CDR2 reads SVGIG (reference sequence). V was pared by 5 bases and J by 10 bases, with 14 bases between. The CDR3 loop is CAWHLGWRAFF. DNA for the CDR3: TGTGCCTGGCACTTGGGGTGGAGAGCTTTCTTT.

The chain carries TRBV21-1 and TRBJ1-5. TRBV21-1 is designated a pseudogene. This CDR3 is built from 18 residues. The CDR3 bases are TGTGCCAGCGGGGACCTCTTGTTACTCCGTCCCAGCAATCAGCCCCAGCATTTT. It codes for CASGDLLLLRPSNQPQHF.

This chain joins TRBV24-1 and TRBJ2-3, with D perhaps TRBD1 (6 bases). Germline CDR1 KGHDR, CDR2 SFDVKD. V lost 6 bases, J lost 2 bases, and 11 bases lay in between. The CDR3 contains 14 residues. The chain's CDR3 is CATSPGQLTDTQYF. CDR3 DNA sequence: TGTGCCACCAGTCCTGGACAGCTCACAGATACGCAGTATTTT.

In nucleotides, the CDR3 is TGTGCCAGCAGCCTCCGGGACCAGCGGGAGACCCAGTACTTC. The encoded protein is CASSLRDQRETQYF. The chain links TRBV5-4 to TRBJ2-5, with D tentatively TRBD1 or TRBD2 (5 bases each). The CDR3 runs 14 residues. Germline lookup yields CDR1 SGHNT and CDR2 YYREEE (reference sequence). The V end lost 4 bases, the J end lost 5 bases, and 15 bases lay between the germline ends.

The CDR3, as DNA: TGCAGCGTTCTGGCGGGGATTTTAGATACGCAGTATTTT. Its protein is CSVLAGILDTQYF. V gene TRBV29-1 combines with J gene TRBJ2-3, with a tentative D call TRBD2 (6 bases). CDR1 SQVTM and CDR2 ANQGSEA come from the germline V gene. Trimming shortened V by 5 bases and J by 5 bases, and 14 bases separated the two germline ends. The CDR3 is 13 amino acids.